The rows below give T cell receptor beta chains drawn from one sample of a study of cytomegalovirus exposure and HLA in healthy donors. Clones were read by immunoSEQ multiplex PCR, and TCRdb kept only the in-frame ones, dropping some. The profile shows about 110,000 clones, about 70% of them singletons. Sequences were obtained from PBMCs. The receptors here all came from a woman aged 25 to 39 in good health and CMV-seronegative. CDR3s leave out the opening cysteine and the closing phenylalanine or tryptophan.

>TRBV5-1|TRBJ2-3
ASASGRSADTQY
>TRBV6-5|TRBJ2-7
ASSYSGESYEQY
>TRBV11-2|TRBJ1-3
ASSFRQGNAGNTIY
>TRBV12-5|TRBJ2-2
ASGLVPKETSGRQGELF
>TRBV27|TRBJ1-1
ASSSPGGTEAF
>TRBV9|TRBJ2-3
ASSVVPGATDTQY
>TRBV30|TRBJ1-5
AWSEGQVNNQPQH
>TRBV28|TRBJ2-7
ASSLYRYEQY
>TRBV30|TRBJ2-1
AWSPISGQEQF
>TRBV30|TRBJ1-2
AWSLLPNYGYT
>TRBV7-9|TRBJ1-1
ASSLGGQAAF
>TRBV5-1|TRBJ2-3
ASSPRSTSGMGTDTQY
>TRBV6-6|TRBJ1-2
ASSYSNRDGYT
>TRBV5-8|TRBJ2-7
ASSGTGGSYEQY
>TRBV7-2|TRBJ1-1
ASSLFPGGTTEAF
>TRBV10-3|TRBJ1-1
AIKDRGQTEAF
>TRBV6-1|TRBJ2-1
ASSARTGSGNEQF
>TRBV10-2|TRBJ2-7
ASSEGGREGYYEQY
>TRBV30|TRBJ1-1
AWSVTRGTEAF
>TRBV6-5|TRBJ2-5
ASRRSGASQETQY
>TRBV6-6|TRBJ1-2
ASMGGSSNYGYT
>TRBV27|TRBJ2-2
ASSIYKNTGELF
>TRBV30|TRBJ2-1
AWAVAGGPPYNEQF
>TRBV6-4|TRBJ1-2
ASSAAADRPYGYT
>TRBV30|TRBJ1-2
AWSVPAGYGYT
>TRBV6-5|TRBJ1-2
ASRKGQGLGYT
>TRBV6-1|TRBJ1-1
ASFDGGGTEAF
>TRBV10-3|TRBJ2-5
AIKAGPQETQY
>TRBV4-1|TRBJ1-2
ASSHLQGGYGYT
>TRBV5-1|TRBJ1-1
ASSLAAQGGVNTEAF
>TRBV7-8|TRBJ1-1
ASSLTGDTEAF
>TRBV7-9|TRBJ2-7
ASSAGDRYEQY
>TRBV15|TRBJ2-7
ATSRDEKQAEQY
>TRBV4-1|TRBJ1-2
ASSQEGRAGGYT
>TRBV6-5|TRBJ2-5
ASSSREETQY